The 27 T cell receptor beta chains presented below share a single source sample, sequenced in a study of T cells expressing NK-cell markers. TCRdb reworked the 5' RACE reads into one entry per CDR3 protein, no DNA. This sample's table reports roughly 430,000 distinct CDR3 sequences. The specimen sequenced was blood T cells: a sorted CD56 or NKG2C T cell subset, CD4+ or CD8+ T cells, or bulk PBMC T cells (not recorded which). These receptors were collected from a woman between 18 and 75 years old in good health.

The rearrangement links TRBV20-1 to TRBJ1-5. The CDR3 is 14 amino acids. CDR1 is DFQATT, CDR2 SNEGSKA, per germline (reference sequence). CDR3 amino acids: CSATDVGGNQPQHF.

The chain couples TRBV4-3 to TRBJ2-5; TCRdb selects TRBD1, and the lack of DNA leaves this call unchecked. CDR1 and CDR2 (germline): LGHNA, YSLEER. This CDR3 is built from 13 residues. The CDR3 protein is CASSPGTGRAQYF.

The rearrangement joins TRBV6-2 or TRBV6-3 to TRBJ2-5; the D gene TCRdb calls, TRBD2, cannot be checked with no DNA. This CDR3 is built from 15 residues. Germline assignment: CDR1 MNHEY and CDR2 SVGEGT. Here the CDR3 reads CASSTSGGYLETQYF.

This chain links TRBV19 with TRBJ1-2. Germline CDR1 is LNHDA and CDR2 is SQIVND (reference sequence). The length of the CDR3 is 14 residues. CDR3 region: CASSHRGRNYGYTF.

J is TRBJ2-1 and V is TRBV12-3 or TRBV12-4; checking the TCRdb D call of TRBD1 is not possible without DNA. The CDR3 length is 14 residues. The CDR3 region is CASTNSPARLEQFF.

The V gene is TRBV12-5, the J gene TRBJ2-2; TCRdb reports TRBD1, a call that lacks DNA to check it against. Per germline, CDR1 LGHNT and CDR2 FRNRAP. This CDR3 is 14 amino acids long. The CDR3 protein is CASGRDRGTGELFF.

The chain recombines TRBV6-2 or TRBV6-3 with TRBJ2-7; TCRdb outputs TRBD2, but without DNA this stays unchecked. Germline-derived CDR1 and CDR2 are MNHEY and SVGEGT. The CDR3 has 16 residues. This CDR3 is CASSSPAGTRAYEQYF.

The chain carries TRBV7-3 and TRBJ2-3; the D call from TCRdb, TRBD1, cannot be confirmed without DNA. CDR1 is SGHTA and CDR2 is FQGTGA in the germline V gene. The CDR3 consists of 15 residues. This CDR3 reads CASSAPGLDTDTQYF.

The rearrangement links TRBV29-1 to TRBJ2-5. There are 13 residues in the CDR3. Looked up from germline, CDR1 is SQVTM and CDR2 is ANQGSEA. The CDR3 sequence is CSVPTGEQETQYF.

The chain has TRBV20-1 and TRBJ2-5; the D gene TCRdb calls, TRBD2, cannot be checked with no DNA. CDR1 and CDR2 from the germline V gene are DFQATT and SNEGSKA (reference sequence). The length of the CDR3 is 14 residues. The CDR3 loop is CSASKTSGGETQYF.

The rearrangement joins TRBV5-1 to TRBJ2-5; as DNA is missing, the TRBD1 call by TCRdb cannot be tested. CDR3 size: 14 residues. The V gene's germline CDR1 is SGHRS and CDR2 YFSETQ. This CDR3 is CASSETVGSETQYF.

The rearrangement links TRBV28 to TRBJ2-3; absent DNA, TCRdb's TRBD2 call cannot be checked. The CDR3 contains 15 residues. From germline, CDR1 is MDHEN and CDR2 SYDVKM. CDR3 sequence reads: CASSSGGRGTDTQYF.

The chain carries TRBV2 and TRBJ2-3. This CDR3 is built from 12 residues. Germline loops: CDR1 SNHLY, CDR2 FYNNEI. CDR3 amino acids: CASSDGADTQYF.

The chain joins TRBV5-1 to TRBJ2-2; no DNA is available, so the TRBD1 call from TCRdb remains unchecked. The CDR3 is 15 amino acids. Germline CDR1 reads SGHRS; CDR2 reads YFSETQ. The CDR3 spells CASSLASGVPGELFF.

The V call is TRBV18, the J call TRBJ1-4. From germline, CDR1 is KGHSH and CDR2 LQKENI. The CDR3 length is 15 residues. CDR3 region: CASSPPWAEGEKLFF.

The J gene is TRBJ2-1, the V gene TRBV7-9; the TCRdb D gene call, TRBD2, has no DNA to confirm it. This CDR3 is built from 15 residues. Germline loops: CDR1 SEHNR, CDR2 FQNEAQ (reference sequence). CDR3 sequence: CASRLAGGPLNEQFF.

The chain recombines TRBV30 with TRBJ2-1; there is no DNA to check the TCRdb D call of TRBD1. The CDR3 spans 14 residues. CDR1 is GTSNPN, CDR2 SVGIG, per germline (reference sequence). This CDR3 reads CAWSVFRDTHEQFF.

The J gene is TRBJ2-2, the V gene TRBV4-2. CDR1 is LGHNA, CDR2 YNFKEQ, per germline. The CDR3 totals 15 residues. The CDR3: CASSQDWAHTGELFF.

The V call is TRBV7-2, the J call TRBJ2-3; the TCRdb D gene call, TRBD1, has no DNA to confirm it. The CDR3 covers 17 residues. Per germline, CDR1 SGHTA and CDR2 FQGNSA. Here the CDR3 reads CASSWVGTTPSTDTQYF. Full variable domain (outside the CDR3, taken from reference TRBV7-2 and TRBJ2-3): GAGVSQSPSNKVTEKGKDVELRCDPISGHTALYWYRQSLGQGLEFLIYFQGNSAPDKSGLPSDRFSAERTGGSVSTLTIQRTQQEDSAVYLCASSWVGTTPSTDTQYFGPGTRLTVL.

The V gene is TRBV12-3 or TRBV12-4, the J gene TRBJ1-5; there is no DNA to check the TCRdb D call of TRBD1. CDR3 size: 14 residues. The CDR3 here is CASSLLVGGQPQHF.

The V call is TRBV29-1, the J call TRBJ2-3; the TCRdb D gene call, TRBD2, has no DNA to confirm it. Germline V lookup: CDR1 SQVTM, CDR2 ANQGSEA. The CDR3 contains 15 residues. CDR3: CSAPGLFMSSDTQYF.

The chain joins TRBV5-5 to TRBJ2-7. The CDR3 covers 14 residues. Germline loops: CDR1 SGHKS, CDR2 YYEKEE (reference sequence). The CDR3 is CASSLGLPPYEQYF. The full variable domain, with the rest looked up from reference TRBV5-5 and TRBJ2-7, is DAGVTQSPTHLIKTRGQQVTLRCSPISGHKSVSWYQQVLGQGPQFIFQYYEKEERGRGNFPDRFSARQFPNYSSELNVNALLLGDSALYLCASSLGLPPYEQYFGPGTRLTVT.

The V gene is TRBV20-1, the J gene TRBJ2-1; the D gene TCRdb calls, TRBD2, cannot be checked with no DNA. Per germline, CDR1 DFQATT and CDR2 SNEGSKA (reference sequence). This CDR3 is built from 16 residues. The CDR3 loop is CSAKTQRLAVTNEQFF.

This chain joins TRBV29-1 and TRBJ2-1; TCRdb names TRBD2, which stays unverified in the absence of DNA. This CDR3 contains 14 residues. Germline CDR1 SQVTM, CDR2 ANQGSEA. The CDR3 spells CSVAGGGIYNEQFF.

The chain uses TRBV18 and TRBJ1-3; TCRdb's assignment of TRBD1 cannot be checked, as there is no DNA. In germline, CDR1 is KGHSH, CDR2 LQKENI. There are 16 residues in the CDR3. This chain's CDR3 is CASSPPSGASGNTIYF.

V and J are TRBV9 and TRBJ1-5. Germline-derived CDR1 and CDR2 are SGDLS and YYNGEE. This CDR3 spans 15 amino acids. The CDR3 sequence is CASSVEGFETRPQHF.

The chain is built from TRBV4-2 and TRBJ2-5. CDR1 is LGHNA, CDR2 YNFKEQ, per germline. The CDR3 is made up of 15 amino acids. CDR3: CASSQDASAAETQYF.